This TCR beta chain was identified in a study of control samples from healthy donors and cancer patients. Using immunoSEQ multiplex PCR, the repertoire was profiled, and TCRdb retains in-frame clones only, with some absent. The repertoire holds some 73,000 clones, with 90% to 95% as singletons. The CDR3 length is 18 residues. The J gene is TRBJ2-2, the V gene TRBV12-2; the table's D gene call, TRBD2, was not cross checked with the DNA. TRBV12-2 is a listed pseudogene. The sample taken for sequencing was blood. This clonotype was sampled from a woman between 40 and 55 years old in good health. CDR3 in DNA: TGTGCAAGTCGCTTATATTCGGGGCTAGCGGGAATTGCCGGGGAGCTGTTTTTT. It codes for CASRLYSGLAGIAGELFF.